The T cell receptor (beta chain) described here comes from a study of cytomegalovirus exposure and HLA in healthy donors. Regarding the study as a whole: Three CMV-associated chains were confirmed in vitro to be specific for CMV antigens.

TCRdb keeps only in-frame clones here, not all; method: immunoSEQ multiplex PCR. The sample has 150,000 to 200,000 clones, about four fifths seen once. In the case of this clone: As yet, its antigen is unknown.

From germline, CDR1 is KGHSH and CDR2 LQKENI. The CDR3 is made up of 13 amino acids. Trimming left V 5 bases short and J 5 bases short, with 10 bases between. Separate from the roughly 720-subject first cohort was the roughly 130-subject validation cohort, to which the donors belonged. This TCR derives from a woman aged 18-29 years in good health and CMV-seropositive. V usage is TRBV18 and J usage is TRBJ2-1, with D maybe TRBD2 (6 bases). Material: PBMCs. CDR3 sequence: CASSTTSHNEQFF. CDR3 nucleotide sequence: TGTGCCAGCTCAACGACTAGTCACAATGAGCAGTTCTTC.